This is a list of T cell receptor beta chains from one sample in a study of blood T cell repertoires in COVID-19. The method was immunoSEQ multiplex PCR; TCRdb's version includes in-frame clones alone and lacks a portion of them. This table holds about 250,000 clones, about 93% found once. Sequencing was done on a sample of PBMCs or T cells enriched from blood (not recorded which). These receptors all come from a woman between 18 and 30 years old who had recovered from COVID-19. The CDR3 runs from the conserved cysteine through the conserved F or W. The order of the fields is V gene, D gene, J gene, clone size, CDR3 protein, CDR3 DNA. D genes are given only for firm matches. Some rows mark clone size as missing; the rest say once, few, many or name a class of expanded clone.

v_gene: TRBV5-1; d_gene: NA; j_gene: TRBJ2-1; abundance: NA; CDR3aa: CASSLGRAENEQFF; CDR3nt: TGCGCCAGCAGCTTGGGTCGAGCTGAAAATGAGCAGTTCTTC
v_gene: TRBV6-5; d_gene: NA; j_gene: TRBJ1-2; abundance: NA; CDR3aa: CASSETSPNYGYTF; CDR3nt: TGTGCCAGCAGCGAGACATCTCCTAACTATGGCTACACCTTC
v_gene: TRBV9; d_gene: NA; j_gene: TRBJ2-1; abundance: NA; CDR3aa: CASSSEVVTTAYNEQFF; CDR3nt: TGTGCCAGCAGCTCAGAGGTTGTGACGACGGCCTACAATGAGCAGTTCTTC
v_gene: TRBV12-3/TRBV12-4; d_gene: NA; j_gene: TRBJ1-2; abundance: NA; CDR3aa: CASSFTVNGYTF; CDR3nt: TGTGCCAGCAGTTTTACAGTTAATGGCTACACCTTC
v_gene: TRBV28; d_gene: NA; j_gene: TRBJ2-3; abundance: NA; CDR3aa: CASSLGVGVMELGSRPAKNTQYF; CDR3nt: TGTGCCAGCAGTTTAGGGGTCGGCGTAATGGAGCTAGGGAGCAGGCCAGCGAAAAATACGCAGTATTTT
v_gene: TRBV27; d_gene: NA; j_gene: TRBJ1-6; abundance: few; CDR3aa: CASSFSSYNSPLHF; CDR3nt: TGTGCCAGCAGTTTCAGCTCCTATAATTCACCCCTCCACTTT
v_gene: TRBV19; d_gene: NA; j_gene: TRBJ1-2; abundance: once; CDR3aa: CASSMGEVYTF; CDR3nt: TGTGCCAGTAGTATGGGGGAGGTCTACACCTTC
v_gene: TRBV27; d_gene: TRBD1; j_gene: TRBJ1-5; abundance: NA; CDR3aa: CATKYTGVGKQPQHF; CDR3nt: TGTGCCACCAAATACACAGGGGTCGGGAAACAGCCCCAGCATTTT
v_gene: TRBV9; d_gene: TRBD1; j_gene: TRBJ1-5; abundance: NA; CDR3aa: CASSVGTGDNQPQHF; CDR3nt: TGTGCCAGCAGCGTAGGGACAGGGGACAATCAGCCCCAGCATTTT
v_gene: TRBV6-5; d_gene: NA; j_gene: TRBJ1-1; abundance: NA; CDR3aa: CASRQGFYTEAFF; CDR3nt: TGTGCCAGCAGACAGGGTTTTTACACTGAAGCTTTCTTT
v_gene: TRBV29-1; d_gene: TRBD1; j_gene: TRBJ1-2; abundance: NA; CDR3aa: CSVDAWGDRVGYTF; CDR3nt: TGCAGCGTTGACGCTTGGGGCGACAGGGTAGGCTACACCTTC
v_gene: TRBV25-1; d_gene: NA; j_gene: TRBJ1-2; abundance: many; CDR3aa: CASSPGGGYGYTF; CDR3nt: TGTGCCAGCAGTCCCGGGGGAGGCTATGGCTACACCTTC
v_gene: TRBV28; d_gene: NA; j_gene: TRBJ1-2; abundance: NA; CDR3aa: CASSLFPNGYTF; CDR3nt: TGTGCCAGCAGTTTATTTCCCAATGGCTACACCTTC
v_gene: TRBV28; d_gene: NA; j_gene: TRBJ1-1; abundance: NA; CDR3aa: CASSTTFAGLNTEAFF; CDR3nt: TGTGCCAGCAGTACAACCTTCGCAGGGTTGAACACTGAAGCTTTCTTT